These 17 T cell receptor beta chains share one sample of origin, sequenced in a study of vaccination effects on CD4 cells after COVID-19. Their target antigens are unknown. Antigen-specific CD4+ T cell clonotypes were called by their expansion after viral peptide-pool culture in ViraFEST. Investigators separated out CD4+ T cells once about 10 days of culture had passed. Testing of the vaccine recipients showed negative nucleocapsid antibodies and no prior SARS-CoV-2 infection. This table comes from immunoSEQ multiplex PCR, and its TCRdb copy is limited to in-frame clones, with some not included. Of more than 40,000 clones listed, approximately 80% are singletons. Sequencing was performed on CD4+ T cells from PBMCs cultured with HCoV-NL63 spike peptides, taken before COVID-19 vaccination. These receptors came from a human donor who received a COVID-19 vaccine.

This clone was detected once. This chain connects TRBV6-5 to TRBJ1-2, with 11 bases identical to TRBD1. V gave up 6 bases and J gave up 4 bases; unmatched junction bases: 4. Germline V lookup: CDR1 MNHEY, CDR2 SVGAGI. The CDR3 covers 14 residues. This CDR3 reads CASRRGQGAYGYTF. The DNA for the CDR3 is TGTGCCAGCAGAAGAGGACAGGGGGCCTATGGCTACACCTTC.

The chain couples TRBV6-5 to TRBJ2-7, with a tentative D call TRBD1 (5 bases). This CDR3 is 13 amino acids long. Germline V gene data show CDR1 as MNHEY and CDR2 as SVGAGI. V lost 7 bases, J lost 2 bases, and 12 bases lay in between. The CDR3 here is CASKGTGAYEQYV. CDR3 nucleotide sequence: TGTGCCAGCAAGGGCACAGGAGCCTACGAGCAGTACGTC.

The chain employs TRBV29-1 and TRBJ2-1, with 8 bases that match TRBD1. Germline lookup yields CDR1 SQVTM and CDR2 ANQGSEA. This CDR3 spans 18 amino acids. Losses at the gene ends were 1 base for V and 2 bases for J; bases not matched to a gene: 13. The chain's CDR3 is CSVEGTIAETGAYNEQFF. In DNA, the CDR3 is TGCAGCGTTGAAGGGACTATAGCAGAGACAGGGGCCTACAATGAGCAGTTCTTC.

The rearrangement joins TRBV6-6 to TRBJ1-6; 10 nucleotides line up with TRBD1. V trimming: 3 bases; J trimming: 7 bases; junction bases outside the gene matches: 3. Germline lookup yields CDR1 MNHNY and CDR2 SVGAGI (reference sequence). This CDR3 is 15 amino acids long. CDR3 protein: CASSYGGQGNSPLHF. In nucleotides, the CDR3 is TGTGCCAGCAGTTATGGGGGACAGGGGAATTCACCCCTCCACTTT.

This clone was seen just once. The chain recombines TRBV5-1 with TRBJ2-5, with D perhaps matching TRBD1 (6 bases). Deletions cut 2 bases from V and 5 bases from J, with 16 bases between. The CDR3 totals 15 residues. CDR1 is SGHRS, CDR2 YFSETQ, per germline. The CDR3 nucleotides read TGCGCCAGCAGCTTCGTCGCAGGGGTGGGGGAGACCCAGTACTTC. This translates into CASSFVAGVGETQYF.

The chain has TRBV15 and TRBJ2-7; unclear D gene. Germline lookup yields CDR1 LNHNV and CDR2 YYDKDF (reference sequence). The ends were cut back, 1 base at V and 0 bases at J, with 7 bases in the middle. The CDR3 extends over 14 amino acids. The CDR3 DNA sequence: TGTGCCACCAGCAGAGGGGCCAGCTCCTACGAGCAGTACGTC. Translation gives CATSRGASSYEQYV.

The genes are TRBV19 and TRBJ1-2, with 8 nucleotides matching TRBD1. CDR1 and CDR2 (germline): LNHDA, SQIVND (reference sequence). V lost 5 bases, J lost 4 bases, and 3 bases stayed unmatched. The length of the CDR3 is 13 residues. The CDR3 protein is CASSSGGRYGYTF. The CDR3 nucleotides are TGTGCCAGTAGTTCAGGGGGCCGCTATGGCTACACCTTC.

J is TRBJ2-2 and V is TRBV18, with D perhaps TRBD1 (5 bases). The CDR3 covers 17 residues. Trimming took 5 bases from V and 0 from J, leaving 16 bases between them. Germline V gene lookup returns CDR1 KGHSH and CDR2 LQKENI. The CDR3 protein is CASSITTFRANTGELFF. Here the CDR3 DNA reads TGTGCCAGCTCAATTACCACGTTCAGGGCGAACACCGGGGAGCTGTTTTTT.

The chain recombines TRBV19 with TRBJ1-2; 8 bases are a match to TRBD1. V shed 5 bases and J 8 bases; nucleotides not matched to a gene: 10. CDR1 and CDR2 (germline): LNHDA, SQIVND (reference sequence). The CDR3 extends over 14 amino acids. The CDR3 DNA sequence: TGTGCCAGTAGTTGGGGCCAGGGGGCGTACGGCTACACCTTC. It is translated as CASSWGQGAYGYTF.

The chain uses TRBV2 and TRBJ2-3, with TRBD2 matching 8 bases. The CDR3 contains 18 residues. Germline-derived CDR1 and CDR2 are SNHLY and FYNNEI. Trimming cost V 1 base and J 5 bases; bases outside gene matches: 14. For the CDR3, the DNA is TGTGCCAGCAGTGAAGGGCCTTTAGGGCGGGGGGCGGGAGATACGCAGTATTTT. Its translation: CASSEGPLGRGAGDTQYF.

The CDR3 here is CASSLVSGQETQYF. DNA of the CDR3: TGCGCCAGCAGCTTAGTGTCGGGGCAAGAGACCCAGTACTTC. This sequence joins TRBV5-1 and TRBJ2-5, with TRBD2 as a possible D gene (5 bases). CDR3 length: 14 residues. Trimming removed 2 bases at V and 2 bases at J, with 10 bases between. Germline V lookup: CDR1 SGHRS, CDR2 YFSETQ.

The gene calls are TRBV5-1 and TRBJ1-5; no clear D gene. CDR1 and CDR2 (germline): SGHRS, YFSETQ. V was cut by 2 bases and J by 5 bases, with 11 bases left in between. The CDR3 contains 14 residues. CDR3 amino acids: CASSFAVGDQPQHF. The DNA for the CDR3 is TGCGCCAGCAGCTTTGCCGTCGGGGATCAGCCCCAGCATTTT.

The chain combines TRBV11-2 with TRBJ2-7; tentatively, D is TRBD1 or TRBD2 (5 bases each). V shed 0 bases and J shed 9 bases, with 12 bases lying between them. Germline loops: CDR1 SGHAT, CDR2 FQNNGV. This CDR3 region has 13 residues. For the CDR3, the DNA is TGTGCCAGCAGCTTAGACGGGACGGCAAGGCAGTACGTC. The encoded protein is CASSLDGTARQYV.

The genes are TRBV5-1 and TRBJ2-1, with D possibly being TRBD2 (7 bases). The CDR3 runs 16 residues. Trimming took off 0 bases at V and 0 bases at J, with 10 bases between the two ends. CDR1 is SGHRS and CDR2 is YFSETQ in the germline V gene. The CDR3 DNA reads as TGCGCCAGCAGCTTGGATAGGGGGGGCTCCTACAATGAGCAGTTCTTC. Amino acid sequence: CASSLDRGGSYNEQFF.

This clone has a handful of counts. The chain is built from TRBV5-1 and TRBJ1-5; D is perhaps TRBD1 (5 bases). V dropped 4 bases and J dropped 3 bases, with 14 bases sitting between them. This CDR3 has 15 amino acids. Germline assignment: CDR1 SGHRS and CDR2 YFSETQ. CDR3 loop: CASSLEGSNNQPQHF. CDR3 nucleotide sequence: TGCGCCAGCAGCCTTGAGGGGAGTAACAATCAGCCCCAGCATTTT.

V usage is TRBV3-1 (or the pseudogene TRBV3-2) and J usage is TRBJ1-2; 10 bases align to TRBD1. Germline V lookup: CDR1 LGHDT, CDR2 YNNKEL (reference sequence). The V segment lost 5 bases and the J segment 7 bases; nucleotides outside the gene matches: 10. CDR3 length: 15 amino acids. CDR3 region: CASSGSMGQGTGYTF. CDR3 bases: TGTGCCAGCAGCGGATCCATGGGACAGGGGACTGGCTACACCTTC.

The V call is TRBV6-6, the J call TRBJ1-2, with D perhaps matching TRBD1 (6 bases). The CDR3 runs to 13 residues. Looked up from germline, CDR1 is MNHNY and CDR2 is SVGAGI (reference sequence). V shed 2 bases and J shed 5 bases, with 9 bases lying between them. CDR3 DNA sequence: TGTGCCAGCAGTTACAGGGACATTTATGGCTACACCTTC. The encoded protein is CASSYRDIYGYTF.